Here is one T cell receptor (beta chain) with its context. The target antigen is unknown. These data belong to a study of blood T cells in healthy people across ages. Study-wide results and caveats: More naive CD4+ cells and higher diversity were found in long-lived than in aged donors.

Next came a second PCR, run for about 6 to 11 cycles, which used a sample-barcoded 5' primer along with a J-beta primer mix. The template-switch adaptor, which had 12 random nucleotides, put a tag on each cDNA molecule. TCRdb fed the 5' RACE reads into MiXCR, producing one record per CDR3 protein. The data contain fewer than 800,000 distinct CDR3 sequences, over 20% of them singletons. Donation came from healthy Caucasian individuals in Russia who were aged roughly 6 to 95. Every donor contributed roughly 10 milliliters of peripheral blood by blood draw. The CDR3 has 14 amino acids. Germline V lookup: CDR1 SQVTM, CDR2 ANQGSEA.

V gene TRBV29-1 combines with J gene TRBJ2-7; TRBD1 matches at 8 bases. TRBJ2-1 matches the DNA end more closely, so the J call is doubtful. The source material was blood. This TCR was recovered from a man between 70 and 80 years old in good health. The CDR3 loop is CSVGQGARYNEQFF. DNA of the CDR3: TGCAGCGTTGGTCAGGGGGCGCGTTACAATGAGCAGTTCTTC.